This TCR beta chain was sequenced during a study of vaccination and CD4 T cells after COVID-19 (dated by TCRdb to between 2021 and 2023). About the investigation overall: Convalescent patients had a positive SARS-CoV-2 result on nasal swab PCR, and of these patients, several had mild disease and one had severe disease. In 10 COVID-19 convalescent patients and a few infection-naive healthy vaccine recipients, the spike-specific CD4+ TCR repertoire before mRNA vaccination was compared with the repertoire after mRNA vaccination. In control cultures, a CEFX viral epitope pool was used as positive control, an HIV-1 Nef peptide pool was used as negative control, or no peptide was added. Post-vaccine blood samples were collected a median of approximately 68 days after the second vaccine dose, ranging from about 13 to 241 days. The convalescent cohort comprised six males and four females, including two Hispanic individuals, seven Caucasians, two Asians and one multiracial person. The cultures were stimulated with overlapping spike peptide pools from SARS-CoV-2 and from the common cold coronaviruses HCoV-NL63, HCoV-OC43 and HCoV-229E. Participants got two doses of the Pfizer-BioNTech BNT162b2 vaccine (n=8) or two doses of the Moderna mRNA-1273 vaccine (n=2). Post-COVID blood samples from convalescent patients were collected a median of approximately 100 days after diagnosis, with a range of about 35 to 180 days. Points the paper makes about the study in general: Nearly all vaccine-specific clones in convalescent patients (304 of 307) were mono-reactive for SARS-CoV-2 spike rather than cross-reactive with common cold coronaviruses. Among convalescent patients, a median around 83% of the SARS-CoV-2-reactive clones seen after vaccination appeared only after vaccination, which suggests priming specific to the vaccine. The number of convalescent patients in the study was relatively small, and the study did not examine early timepoints following natural infection. Although the median number of SARS-CoV-2-reactive clonotypes went up from roughly 22 after infection to 38 after vaccination, the increase was not significant.

The label giving this sample's treatment or condition can be read as: approximately 9-day PBMC culture with coronavirus spike peptide pools or control peptides (ViraFEST assay). The ViraFEST assay, used in the study, expanded antigen-specific T cells with peptide pools and then identified the expanded clonotypes through TCR sequencing. The positive SARS-CoV-2 PCR tests of the convalescent patients were dated from March to December 2020, before the Alpha, Beta and Delta variants emerged in the United States. PBMCs were cultured at 1.5 million to 2.5 million per well in IMDM supplemented with approximately 5.3% human AB serum and 9.5 to 10 IU/ml IL-2, with approximately 9.2 ug/ml peptide pools added. Half of the culture medium was replaced with fresh IL-2-containing medium on days 3 and 7. CD4+ T cells were isolated after about 10 days of culture through negative selection using the EasySep CD4+ T cell isolation kit. Ficoll-Paque Plus gradient centrifugation was used to isolate PBMCs from whole blood, and the isolated PBMCs were then either used fresh or cryopreserved at -140C. In general, triplicate wells were set up for every culture condition.

Per the germline V gene, MGHRA is the CDR1 and YSYEKL is the CDR2. From cysteine to phenylalanine, the CDR3 is 16 amino acids long. Of the read, only the CDR3 DNA is kept; its 48 bases are in frame from base 1. Germline trimming: 5 bases from V, 7 bases from J; junction bases outside gene matches: 10. In regard to this clonotype: What this receptor recognizes is not known. No much larger clonotype is one base removed from it; base qualities were not supplied.

Library preparation employed PCR. TCR sequencing of DNA from cultured CD4+ T cells used the Oncomine TCR Beta short-read assay at the Johns Hopkins FTIC core. Genomic DNA was extracted from the cultured CD4+ T cells with the QIAamp micro DNA kit. Oncomine TCR Beta libraries made from cultured CD4+ T cells were pooled using unique dual indexes and sequenced on an Illumina iSeq 100. Under the source paper's analysis protocol: Non-productive sequences were removed, and CDR3s not starting with C, not ending with F or W, or shorter than 7 amino acids were discarded. Antigen-specific clonotypes were identified with the MANAFEST web application by comparing peptide-stimulated wells with reference and other culture wells. An FDR below 0.05, an odds ratio above 5, and a productive frequency above 0.1% in at least two of three replicate wells were required for clones to be considered positive. Clonotypes that were significantly expanded in both SARS-CoV-2 spike wells and at least one common cold coronavirus spike condition were defined as cross-reactive. CDR3 homology was assessed with Levenshtein distances (stringdist) and unrooted phylogenetic trees (ape) in R version 3.6.1. TCRdb trimmed public reads at Q25 via fastp, called clones via MiXCR and kept in-frame beta chains. Rows matching on CDR3 protein sequence are summarized as one entry with the most common DNA and genes. The authors' filters were not applied to this entry. Counted in this sample were around 10,000 distinct CDR3 sequences; under 30% of them appeared once. The ten largest clones take up less than 25% of the sample.

The sequencing sample was made of cultured CD4+ T cells from blood. The chain is encoded by TRBV4-1 joined to TRBJ2-1, with TRBD2 identical over 11 junction bases. This sequence originates from a human donor with COVID-19. The CDR3 amino acid sequence is: CASSKLLAGAYNEQFF. DNA sequence: TGCGCCAGCAGCAAACTACTAGCGGGGGCGTATAATGAGCAGTTCTTC.